The 26 T cell receptor beta chains listed next were all sequenced from one sample in a study of beta chain features in type 1 diabetes. Study-wide results and caveats: Type 1 diabetes patients showed a moderate but significant shortening of TCRB CDR3s in all four CD4+ subsets.

Reverse transcribing all isolated RNA meant expressed TCRB transcripts were sequenced. Only in-frame clones appear in the TCRdb table, and some are missing; sequencing was by immunoSEQ multiplex PCR. The table lists some 660,000 clones, more than 12% of them singletons. No antigens are known for them. The sample comprised naive CD4+ T cells from blood. The source of these receptors is a man between 18 and 35 years old with type 1 diabetes.

The chain carries TRBV6-6 and TRBJ2-5, with 8 nucleotides matching TRBD2. The germline V gene has CDR1 MNHNY and CDR2 SVGAGI (reference sequence). The CDR3 has 9 amino acids. The J segment lost 9 bases and the V segment lost 10 bases, leaving 1 base of the junction unmatched. The CDR3 protein is CATGGAQYF. CDR3 coding DNA: TGTGCCACCGGGGGGGCCCAGTACTTC.

A few counts support this clone. This rearrangement joins TRBV11-3 to TRBJ2-1; 7 bases line up with TRBD2. The CDR3 runs 14 residues. Germline V gene lookup returns CDR1 SGHNT and CDR2 YENEEA. The V gene end was trimmed by 5 bases and the J gene end by 4 bases; junction bases not matched to a gene: 5. CDR3 protein: CASSPVRGYNEQFF. DNA for the CDR3: TGTGCCAGCAGCCCAGTGCGGGGGTACAATGAGCAGTTCTTC. Looking up the rest from reference TRBV11-3 and TRBJ2-1 gives the full variable domain: EAGVVQSPRYKIIEKKQPVAFWCNPISGHNTLYWYLQNLGQGPELLIRYENEEAVDDSQLPKDRFSAERLKGVDSTLKIQPAELGDSAVYLCASSPVRGYNEQFFGPGTRLTVL.

This clone was seen more than once but under ten times. The V and J genes are TRBV14 and TRBJ1-2; D ambiguous. CDR1 and CDR2 (germline): SGHDN, FVKESK. The V end was cut by 4 bases, the J end by 2 bases, with 11 bases between. The CDR3 loop spans 14 amino acids. The DNA of the CDR3 is TGTGCCAGCAGCCCATACACAGCAAACTATGGCTACACCTTC. It codes for CASSPYTANYGYTF.

There are a few counts of this clone. The J gene is TRBJ2-7, the V gene TRBV29-1; D is undetermined. The CDR3 is 12 amino acids. Germline V gene data show CDR1 as SQVTM and CDR2 as ANQGSEA. V was pared by 4 bases and J by 3 bases, with 10 bases between. This chain's CDR3 is CSVVPDRYEQYF. CDR3 nucleotides: TGCAGCGTTGTCCCGGACCGCTACGAGCAGTACTTC.

The chain employs TRBV27 and TRBJ2-4, with D hard to call. V was trimmed by 5 bases and J by 3 bases, leaving 17 bases between them. Germline-derived CDR1 and CDR2 are MNHEY and SMNVEV (reference sequence). The CDR3 extends over 16 amino acids. CDR3 nucleotides: TGTGCCAGCAGTCCGGATGGGGATTTGGACAAAAACATTCAGTACTTC. It yields the protein CASSPDGDLDKNIQYF.

The chain combines TRBV10-3 with TRBJ2-7; no definite D call. Germline CDR1 is ENHRY and CDR2 is SYGVKD. This CDR3 is built from 13 residues. V was cut by 6 bases and J by 3 bases, with 12 bases left in between. The CDR3 loop reads CAISSEKVYEQYF. The CDR3 DNA reads TGTGCCATCAGCTCAGAGAAGGTCTACGAGCAGTACTTC.

Written as DNA, the CDR3 is TGTGCCAGCAGTCCTGACAGAGACGGCAACACTGAAGCTTTCTTT. It specifies CASSPDRDGNTEAFF. The chain uses TRBV6-5 and TRBJ1-1; possible D gene TRBD1, 5 bases. The germline V gene encodes CDR1 MNHEY and CDR2 SVGAGI. V was shortened by 5 bases and J by 2 bases, with 15 bases between the two germline ends. This CDR3 contains 15 residues.

This clone occurred a few times. The J gene is TRBJ1-2, the V gene TRBV18; no clear D. The CDR3 is 12 residues long. The V end lost 6 bases, the J end lost 8 bases, and 13 bases lay between the germline ends. Germline loops: CDR1 KGHSH, CDR2 LQKENI. In DNA, the CDR3 is TGTGCCAGCTCTTTTCAAGGGTCCGGCTACACCTTC. This sequence encodes CASSFQGSGYTF.

This chain connects TRBV6-5 to TRBJ2-1, with 9 bases aligning to TRBD1. The CDR3 is 13 residues long. Unmatched junction bases numbered 1, after V lost 8 bases and J lost 2 bases. The germline CDR1 and CDR2 sequences are MNHEY and SVGAGI. CDR3 sequence (DNA): TGTGCCAGCCGGGACAGGGCCTACAATGAGCAGTTCTTC. This sequence encodes CASRDRAYNEQFF.

The chain links TRBV28 to TRBJ1-2; D is undetermined. Germline lookup yields CDR1 MDHEN and CDR2 SYDVKM. The ends were cut back, 7 bases at V and 13 bases at J, with 25 bases in the middle. The CDR3 loop spans 14 amino acids. The CDR3 region has the DNA TGTGCCAGCACCCGTCCAGGTGATGAATATGGTTCCACCTTC. Translated, it gives CASTRPGDEYGSTF.

This clone was detected only a few times. This chain links TRBV4-3 with TRBJ2-1; tentative D call: TRBD1 (6 bases). Trimming removed 3 bases from V and 8 bases from J, with 11 bases in between. The CDR3 contains 13 residues. The germline CDR1 and CDR2 sequences are LGHNA and YSLEER. The CDR3 DNA follows: TGCGCCAGCAGCCACCAGACAGGAGATGAGCAGTTCTTC. This sequence encodes CASSHQTGDEQFF.

The chain has TRBV7-2 and TRBJ2-5; 7 bases match TRBD2. V shed 1 base, J shed 1 base, and the junction held 6 bases outside the gene matches. CDR3 size: 16 residues. The germline gives CDR1 SGHTA, CDR2 FQGNSA. DNA for the CDR3: TGTGCCAGCAGCTTAGATCGGCGGGGGAGCCAAGAGACCCAGTACTTC. It yields the protein CASSLDRRGSQETQYF.

Of note for this clone: The same CDR3 also results from other DNA sequences found in this sample. The chain is built from TRBV20-1 and TRBJ2-1; D remains ambiguous. With 2 bases removed from V and 4 bases from J, the gap between germline ends came to 3 bases. Looked up from germline, CDR1 is DFQATT and CDR2 is SNEGSKA (reference sequence). The CDR3 loop spans 11 amino acids. CDR3 DNA sequence: TGCAGTGCTAGACAGTACAATGAGCAGTTCTTC. It specifies CSARQYNEQFF.

This clone has a handful of counts. This chain connects TRBV30 to TRBJ1-5; D is ambiguous. V lost 0 bases, J lost 2 bases, and 8 bases lay in between. The CDR3 is 14 amino acids. CDR1 GTSNPN and CDR2 SVGIG come from the germline V gene (reference sequence). CDR3 in DNA: TGTGCCTGGAGTGTATCCTACGGCAATCAGCCCCAGCATTTT. Translated, it gives CAWSVSYGNQPQHF.

This clone was seen only a few times. The rearrangement joins TRBV5-1 to TRBJ2-2; unclear D gene. V lost 0 bases to trimming and J lost 4 bases, with 4 bases between them. Germline V lookup: CDR1 SGHRS, CDR2 YFSETQ. The CDR3 extends over 13 amino acids. Here the CDR3 reads CASSLVSTGELFF. As DNA, the CDR3 is TGCGCCAGCAGCTTGGTTAGCACCGGGGAGCTGTTTTTT.

This clone came up a few times. This sequence joins TRBV10-3 and TRBJ2-7; 8 positions match TRBD1. Germline V CDR1 and CDR2: ENHRY, SYGVKD. The CDR3 covers 14 residues. Germline trimming cut 6 bases from V and 5 bases from J; bases unmatched to any gene: 9. The CDR3 is CAISSTGDPDEQYF. The CDR3, as DNA: TGTGCCATCAGCTCGACAGGGGACCCGGACGAGCAGTACTTC.

This clone occurred a few times. The rearrangement links TRBV9 to TRBJ1-6; possibly TRBD1 for D (6 bases). Trimming stripped 4 bases from V and 11 bases from J, with 16 bases between. This CDR3 contains 14 residues. Germline lookup yields CDR1 SGDLS and CDR2 YYNGEE. CDR3 region: CASSSGQPNAPLHF. The CDR3 DNA is TGTGCCAGCAGCTCCGGACAGCCCAATGCACCCCTCCACTTT.

This clone was observed a few times. This chain joins TRBV7-2 and TRBJ1-2, with 7 bases that match TRBD1. The CDR3 extends over 15 amino acids. Germline V CDR1 and CDR2: SGHTA, FQGNSA. V was pared by 6 bases and J by 4 bases, with 11 bases of the junction left unmatched. As DNA, the CDR3 is TGTGCCAGCAGTTTCACAGGGGAGGGAAGCTATGGCTACACCTTC. Protein: CASSFTGEGSYGYTF.

This clone was detected only a few times. The chain is built from TRBV15 and TRBJ2-1; 12 bases are a match to TRBD2. From germline, CDR1 is LNHNV and CDR2 YYDKDF (reference sequence). The CDR3 loop spans 16 amino acids. The V segment lost 1 base and the J segment 9 bases; nucleotides outside the gene matches: 7. DNA of the CDR3: TGTGCCACCAGCAGAGGTCGGCTAGCGGGAGGGGGTGAGCAGTTCTTC. Translation gives CATSRGRLAGGGEQFF.

The V gene is TRBV9, the J gene TRBJ2-5, with 7 bases aligning to TRBD2. The CDR3 has 14 residues. CDR1 SGDLS and CDR2 YYNGEE come from the germline V gene. V dropped 2 bases and J dropped 0; count of bases not matched to a gene: 1. CDR3 amino acids: CASSVGGNQETQYF. DNA of the CDR3: TGTGCCAGCAGCGTGGGGGGGAACCAAGAGACCCAGTACTTC.

J is TRBJ2-5 and V is TRBV28; weak D call: TRBD1 (7 bases). Germline loops: CDR1 MDHEN, CDR2 SYDVKM. CDR3 length equals 16 residues. V was cut by 4 bases and J by 3 bases, with 18 bases left in between. The CDR3 region is CASSSPGGTVKETQYF. The CDR3 region has the DNA TGTGCCAGCAGTTCCCCCGGCGGGACAGTGAAAGAGACCCAGTACTTC.

This clone was picked up a small number of times. V gene TRBV6-6 combines with J gene TRBJ2-1; 9 bases align to TRBD1. CDR3 length equals 15 residues. J gave up 8 bases and V 5 bases, and 10 bases lay outside the gene matches. CDR1 is MNHNY, CDR2 SVGAGI, per germline (reference sequence). The CDR3 coding sequence is TGTGCCAGCAGTAGGGGACAGGGCTCGACATATGAGCAGTTCTTC. Residues: CASSRGQGSTYEQFF.

The chain joins TRBV7-2 to TRBJ2-7; D gene ambiguous. Trimming took 5 bases from V and 3 from J, leaving 11 bases between them. In germline, CDR1 is SGHTA, CDR2 FQGNSA. The CDR3 contains 13 residues. The chain's CDR3 is CASSLGVLYEQYF. CDR3 in DNA: TGTGCCAGCAGCCTCGGAGTGCTCTACGAGCAGTACTTC.

V is TRBV28 and J is TRBJ1-2; tentative D call: TRBD1 (5 bases). Germline CDR1 and CDR2: MDHEN and SYDVKM. The V and J ends lost 4 bases and 12 bases respectively, with 18 bases between them. This CDR3 is 13 amino acids long. CDR3: CASSSGLRWLNTF. The CDR3 DNA is TGTGCCAGCAGTTCGGGACTACGTTGGCTCAACACCTTC.

V usage is TRBV29-1 and J usage is TRBJ2-3, with D possibly TRBD1 on 6 matching bases. V was shortened by 5 bases and J by 5 bases, with 11 bases between the two germline ends. This CDR3 spans 12 amino acids. Per germline, CDR1 SQVTM and CDR2 ANQGSEA. The CDR3 DNA reads as TGCAGCGTTTCCAGGGGACGAGATACGCAGTATTTT. This codes for CSVSRGRDTQYF.

The V call is TRBV29-1, the J call TRBJ2-7, with 10 positions matching TRBD1. Germline V gives CDR1 SQVTM, CDR2 ANQGSEA. J was trimmed by 5 bases and V by 4 bases; bases with no gene match: 8. The CDR3 has 14 amino acids. CDR3 sequence (DNA): TGCAGCGTTGCTTCCGGGACAGGGGACCACGAGCAGTACTTC. Its translation: CSVASGTGDHEQYF.